This is a list of T cell receptor beta chains from one sample in a study of breast tumors, draining lymph nodes, adjacent tissues. TCRdb reprocessed the multiplex PCR reads via MiXCR and lists one record per CDR3 protein. The table has 70,000 to 95,000 distinct CDR3 sequences, approximately 20% seen once. Material for sequencing was axillary lymph node tissue. These receptors were taken from a female donor with breast cancer. Some clones in this sample may be carry-over from other donors' samples. CDR3s include the opening cysteine and the closing phenylalanine or tryptophan. Fields, in order: CDR3 protein, J gene, V gene, D gene. D genes are given only for firm matches.

CASRTGLAGRQETQYF	TRBJ2-5	TRBV28	TRBD2
CSARDRNEQYF	TRBJ2-7	TRBV20-1	.
CGAGSFWGSGSNEQFF	TRBJ2-1	TRBV20-1	.
CASSLGGQGDLPTFPNYGYTF	TRBJ1-2	TRBV7-8	.
CASSWRATSSYEQYF	TRBJ2-7	TRBV27	.
CASSVAPGQGYNEQFF	TRBJ2-1	TRBV9	TRBD1
CSAYRQSPYEPYF	TRBJ2-7	TRBV20-1	.
CASSQHPKETQYF	TRBJ2-5	TRBV3-1	.
CSTTGAGTETQYF	TRBJ2-5	TRBV20-1	TRBD2
CASSVDRDVPNEKLFF	TRBJ1-4	TRBV9	TRBD1
CASSTGTSWAYEQYF	TRBJ2-7	TRBV12-3/TRBV12-4	TRBD2
CAWSAGPGGYTF	TRBJ1-2	TRBV30	.
CASSRDGGTGELFF	TRBJ2-2	TRBV11-3	TRBD2
CSEPRGASGRASDTQYF	TRBJ2-3	TRBV29-1	TRBD2
CASPHFYGYTF	TRBJ1-2	TRBV6-1	.
CASSLYQGRQPQHF	TRBJ1-5	TRBV27	.